This T cell receptor (beta chain) was captured in a study of blood T cells in healthy people across ages (dated by TCRdb to 2014 to 2015). Context from the whole study: Template switching captured roughly one uniquely barcoded TCR beta cDNA molecule per two T cells in model experiments. Using deep sequencing normalized with unique cDNA molecular identifiers, the study measured how TCR beta repertoire diversity changes with age. The donors were split into four age groups: young (average 16 years), middle-aged (39), aged (approximately 60) and long-lived (roughly 80). To avoid experimental bias, donors of different ages were distributed randomly across sequencing lanes. The study analyzed two additional independent replicas of 1 million unique cDNA reads from the same blood draw for two donors, one aged 18 to 30 and one aged 80 or older. Broader findings and caveats from the paper: Because donor CMV infection status was unknown, age-related changes in expanded clonotypes were potentially confounded. The percentage of naive T cells measured by flow cytometry correlated strongly with observed TCR beta diversity. Conclusive comparison of naive and antigen-experienced compartments was prevented by the profiling of bulk unsorted PBMCs. Compared with the aged group, the long-lived group had more naive CD4+ T cells, fewer expanded clones and increased TCR diversity, a pattern suggesting age selection. Total diversity estimates from one million sequenced T cells were considered lower bounds and underestimates. As age increased, observed TCR beta diversity per million T cells dropped in a roughly linear way, and a significant reduction was already evident by age about 40.

Systemically healthy Caucasian individuals from Russia, around 38 in total and aged about 6 to 90 years, were included as donors. Each donor gave around 9.5 milliliters of peripheral blood, collected into EDTA-treated Vacutainer tubes. Ficoll-Paque density-gradient centrifugation was used to isolate PBMCs, with at least 6.5 million per sample. Trizol reagent was used to extract total RNA from the PBMCs, yielding at least 5.5 micrograms per sample. For every donor, flow cytometry on a PBMC aliquot measured the percentage of naive CD45RAhigh/CD27high T cells. In this sample, this clonotype turned up once. Its recognized antigen is unknown. Within one base of it there is no much larger clone, and no base qualities were kept. A single read offers scant evidence. Library construction relied on 5' RACE. Sequencing was carried out with an Illumina HiSeq 2500. A second PCR of roughly 7 to 12 cycles was run with a J-beta primer mix and a sample-barcoded 5' primer. Each TCR beta cDNA molecule received a unique molecular identifier from a template-switch 5' adaptor carrying 12 random nucleotides. At least 2.5 million CDR3-containing paired-end reads were obtained from each sample. The Mint cDNA synthesis kit, primed by a TRBC-specific oligonucleotide, was used to synthesize first-strand cDNA from all RNA. After uracil-DNA glycosylase treatment, a first 18-cycle PCR used universal primers M1SS and BC2_uni_R on all cDNA. Processing in the source paper ran as follows. For normalization, 1 million high-quality reads were randomly selected from each sample, with every read carrying a distinct molecular identifier. Instead of being binned into consensus sequences, reads with shared molecular identifiers were discarded. MiTCR, run with a Q25 quality threshold and the strictest error-elimination algorithm, handled CDR3 identification, clonotype clustering and error correction. A nonparametric unseen species model using Euler transformation provided a lower-bound estimate of total TCR beta diversity. TCRdb redid the processing of the public reads, applying fastp at Q25 and MiXCR, and retained in-frame beta chains. Here each entry gathers all rows of one CDR3 protein and keeps the most common genes and DNA. Clone size and V and J calls follow TCRdb, not the original study. The sample table holds 730,000 or so distinct CDR3 sequences, of which 43% were seen once. In total, the top ten clones hold more than 20% of the sample.

The clonotype was recovered from a woman aged 55-70 years in good health. The sample consisted of blood.

The CDR3 here reads CASSRGLAETGELFF. The nucleotide sequence is given as TGTGCCAGCAGCCGCGGACTAGCGGAGACCGGGGAGCTGTTTTTT. The chain joins TRBV7-2 to TRBJ2-2; TRBD2 matches 10 bases in the middle. The CDR3 covers 15 residues, taking in both the cysteine and the phenylalanine. Left in the record is the CDR3 DNA by itself, 45 bases read in frame from the first base. Clipping removes 5 bases from V and 5 bases from J, with 5 as the unmatched junction base count. The germline V gene sets CDR1 to SGHTA and CDR2 to FQGNSA.